This is a list of T cell receptor beta chains from one sample in a study of blood T cells in healthy people across ages. TCRdb re-derived calls from the 5' RACE reads in MiXCR, one entry per CDR3 protein. The sample yields about a million distinct CDR3 sequences, around two fifths seen once. Sequencing used blood. The receptor set was obtained from a man between 18 and 29 years old in good health. The conserved cysteine and the conserved F or W are not part of the CDR3 here.

v_call	j_call	cdr3_aa
TRBV2	TRBJ1-2	ASSDYRYGYT
TRBV18	TRBJ2-5	ASSPGLGQQETQY
TRBV20-1	TRBJ1-1	SALPGQGANEAF
TRBV6-6	TRBJ1-5	ASSRAGGHQPQH
TRBV10-3	TRBJ2-7	AISEDVAYEQY
TRBV4-3	TRBJ1-4	ASSQDWATNEKLF
TRBV29-1	TRBJ2-2	SVGEPGELF
TRBV6-5	TRBJ1-2	ASRNRACGYT
TRBV20-1	TRBJ2-3	SARRLAGTDTQY
TRBV5-8	TRBJ1-5	ASSIGPSGQPQH
TRBV11-2	TRBJ2-7	ASSLHPDENYEQY
TRBV28	TRBJ2-5	ASSSSGLETQY
TRBV30	TRBJ1-4	AWSGATNEKLF